This T cell receptor beta chain was documented in a study of blood T cell repertoires in COVID-19. The wider study: Samples representing acute and convalescent COVID-19 were sourced from the United States, Italy and Spain.

Clones were read by immunoSEQ multiplex PCR, and TCRdb kept only the in-frame ones, dropping some. Here the sample spans some 200,000 clones, approximately 90% being singletons. The V end lost 6 bases, the J end lost 4 bases, and 10 bases lay between the germline ends. The CDR3 is made up of 13 amino acids. The chain uses TRBV12-3 or TRBV12-4 and TRBJ1-5, with D possibly TRBD1 on 6 matching bases. The sequencing sample was made of peripheral blood. The sequence derives from a man in his forties with active or convalescent COVID-19. The CDR3 reads CASSRTVNQPQHF. CDR3 sequence (DNA): TGTGCCAGCAGCCGGACAGTGAATCAGCCCCAGCATTTT.